The sequence of this TCR beta chain was determined in a study of blood T cell repertoires in COVID-19. Trimming took 7 bases from V and 1 from J, leaving 14 bases between them. CDR1 is MNHEY, CDR2 SVGAGI, per germline. The CDR3 spans 15 residues. The method was immunoSEQ multiplex PCR; TCRdb's version includes in-frame clones alone and lacks a portion of them. This sample has about 360,000 clones; around 87% occur once, and the top ten carry less than 2.5%. The sequenced sample was PBMCs or T cells enriched from blood (not recorded which). The sequence was obtained from a man in his forties in a cohort exposed to, infected with or recovered from COVID-19 (not recorded which). The chain uses TRBV6-5 and TRBJ1-5; tentatively, D is TRBD1 (6 bases). CDR3 nucleotide sequence: TGTGCCAGCATCTCGGGGGGCGCGAGCAATCAGCCCCAGCATTTT. Its protein is CASISGGASNQPQHF.